Below are 31 T cell receptor beta chains sequenced from a single sample in a study of T cells in Graves' hyperthyroidism and ophthalmopathy. Authors of the study amplified TCR beta CDR3 regions from RNA transcripts. The study used the HTBI primer set for a first-round RT-PCR of the TCR CDR3. TCRdb fed the multiplex PCR reads into MiXCR, producing one record per CDR3 protein. The sample consists of some 500,000 distinct CDR3 sequences, over 13% of them appearing once. Sequenced sample: blood. The receptors originated from a woman between 18 and 30 years old with Graves' hyperthyroidism.

This clonotype was observed many times. This chain uses TRBV5-1 with TRBJ2-3; the match to TRBD1 covers 10 bases. The CDR3 is 17 residues long. Germline V lookup: CDR1 SGHRS, CDR2 YFSETQ. J was trimmed by 3 bases and V by 3 bases; bases with no gene match: 10. The CDR3 DNA is TGCGCCAGCAGCTCCAGACACCGGACAGGGGGTACAGATACGCAGTATTTT. It encodes CASSSRHRTGGTDTQYF.

The chain employs TRBV11-2 and TRBJ2-1, with 8 bases fitting TRBD2. The V and J ends lost 2 bases and 7 bases, in that order; junction bases with no gene match: 10. The CDR3 is 16 residues long. Germline CDR1 reads SGHAT; CDR2 reads FQNNGV. CDR3 protein: CASSLFSGDFVNEQFF. The CDR3 DNA is TGTGCCAGCAGCTTATTTAGCGGGGACTTTGTGAATGAGCAGTTCTTC.

The chain recombines TRBV24-1 with TRBJ2-3; 9 nucleotides agree with TRBD1. The germline V gene has CDR1 KGHDR and CDR2 SFDVKD. Trimming took 6 bases from V and 1 from J; bases not matched to a gene: 4. The CDR3 extends over 15 amino acids. CDR3 sequence (DNA): TGTGCCACCAGTCACAGGGGGCAAGGCACAGATACGCAGTATTTT. Amino acid sequence: CATSHRGQGTDTQYF.

This clonotype appeared many times. This chain uses TRBV11-2 with TRBJ2-3; unclear D gene. The CDR3 is made up of 14 amino acids. V gave up 5 bases and J gave up 2 bases, with 11 bases separating them. The V gene's germline CDR1 is SGHAT and CDR2 FQNNGV. CDR3 DNA sequence: TGTGCCAGCAGCCCCCACCCCCACACAGATACGCAGTATTTT. Its protein product is CASSPHPHTDTQYF.

This clonotype has ten or more counts. CDR3: CASSLTGTSGNNEQFF. CDR3 in DNA: TGTGCCAGCAGTCTTACCGGGACTAGCGGCAACAATGAGCAGTTCTTC. The chain couples TRBV28 to TRBJ2-1; 11 nucleotides align to TRBD2. V trimming: 5 bases; J trimming: 5 bases; junction bases outside the gene matches: 8. This CDR3 is built from 16 residues. CDR1 is MDHEN, CDR2 SYDVKM, per germline.

This clonotype was seen more than once but under ten times. The V call is TRBV3-1, the J call TRBJ2-7; possibly TRBD2 for D (6 bases). The germline CDR1 and CDR2 sequences are LGHDT and YNNKEL (reference sequence). Trimming took 4 bases from V and 1 from J, leaving 17 bases between them. This CDR3 has 16 amino acids. This chain's CDR3 is CASSRRGSGLSYEQYF. CDR3 bases: TGTGCCAGCAGCCGCCGGGGGAGCGGACTTTCCTACGAGCAGTACTTC.

The V and J genes are TRBV19 and TRBJ1-1; D gene unclear. CDR1 is LNHDA and CDR2 is SQIVND in the germline V gene (reference sequence). V lost 6 bases and J 5 bases, leaving 16 bases between the germline ends. This CDR3 has 14 residues. DNA for the CDR3: TGTGCCAGTAGCCCGTTTGTGGGGAGGACTGAAGCTTTCTTT. This translates into CASSPFVGRTEAFF.

This clonotype was recorded at least ten times. The chain links TRBV27 to TRBJ1-5; D not certain. V lost 4 bases and J 6 bases, leaving 7 bases between the germline ends. CDR3 size: 12 residues. Per the germline V gene, CDR1 is MNHEY and CDR2 is SMNVEV (reference sequence). CDR3 amino acids: CASSSSGQPQHF. The DNA of the CDR3 is TGTGCCAGCAGTTCGTCCGGTCAGCCCCAGCATTTT.

The table lists this clonotype with a few counts. This chain connects TRBV10-2 to TRBJ2-4; 7 positions agree with TRBD2. V lost 0 bases and J lost 7; bases outside the gene matches: 0. This CDR3 region has 13 residues. Germline-derived CDR1 and CDR2 are WSHSY and SAAADI. CDR3 DNA: TGCGCCAGCAGTGAGTCCGGGGGGAACATTCAGTACTTC. It yields the protein CASSESGGNIQYF.

This clonotype was detected many times. This chain links TRBV18 with TRBJ1-1, with a tentative D call TRBD1 (6 bases). V lost 5 bases, J lost 10 bases, and 11 bases lay in between. From germline, CDR1 is KGHSH and CDR2 LQKENI. The CDR3 length is 11 residues. The CDR3 region is CASSSSGAAFF. The CDR3 region has the DNA TGTGCCAGCTCATCGTCAGGGGCAGCTTTCTTT.

This clonotype was recorded at least ten times. The chain combines TRBV12-3 or TRBV12-4 with TRBJ1-4; no clear D. V lost 2 bases, J lost 8 bases, and 12 bases lay in between. The CDR3 consists of 14 residues. The CDR3 sequence: CASSLQSGGEKLFF. The DNA for the CDR3 is TGTGCCAGCAGTTTACAGAGCGGTGGAGAAAAACTGTTTTTT.

This clonotype was detected ten times or more. The rearrangement uses TRBV28 and TRBJ1-5; 7 bases fit TRBD1. With 8 bases clipped from V and 3 bases from J, the junction kept 13 bases outside the gene matches. The CDR3 consists of 16 residues. CDR1 is MDHEN, CDR2 SYDVKM, per germline. In DNA, the CDR3 is TGTGCCAGCTTTGGGGAAGGCAGGGGGTACAATCAGCCCCAGCATTTT. Translated: CASFGEGRGYNQPQHF. Complete variable domain (other parts from reference TRBV28 and TRBJ1-5): DVKVTQSSRYLVKRTGEKVFLECVQDMDHENMFWYRQDPGLGLRLIYFSYDVKMKEKGDIPEGYSVSREKKERFSLILESASTNQTSMYLCASFGEGRGYNQPQHFGDGTRLSIL.

This clonotype was seen ten or more times. V is TRBV24-1 and J is TRBJ2-2; D is tentatively TRBD1 or TRBD2 (5 bases each). This CDR3 spans 14 amino acids. In germline, CDR1 is KGHDR, CDR2 SFDVKD. Trimming took off 10 bases at V and 4 bases at J, with 15 bases between the two ends. The CDR3 loop reads CATEKGTFTGELFF. CDR3 nucleotides: TGTGCCACTGAGAAGGGGACCTTCACCGGGGAGCTGTTTTTT.

This clonotype has only a few counts. V is TRBV29-1 and J is TRBJ2-2; perhaps TRBD2 as D (6 bases). The CDR3 is made up of 13 amino acids. The germline CDR1 and CDR2 sequences are SQVTM and ANQGSEA. Trimming stripped 2 bases from V and 13 bases from J, with 17 bases between. CDR3 DNA sequence: TGCAGCGTTGAAATGACCGCGGCGGGGATGCTGTTTTTT. This gives the protein CSVEMTAAGMLFF.

The chain has TRBV7-2 and TRBJ2-5; D unclear. Germline CDR1 and CDR2: SGHTA and FQGNSA. Trimming stripped 5 bases from V and 3 bases from J, with 7 bases between. The length of the CDR3 is 12 residues. CDR3: CASSVYEETQYF. DNA for the CDR3: TGTGCCAGCAGCGTTTACGAAGAGACCCAGTACTTC.

This clonotype appeared many times. This chain connects TRBV7-2 to TRBJ2-5, with D possibly matching TRBD2 (6 bases). Per germline, CDR1 SGHTA and CDR2 FQGNSA. Trimming stripped 7 bases from V and 1 base from J, with 13 bases between. The CDR3 is 14 residues long. The CDR3 sequence: CASKGHSGQETQYF. The CDR3 DNA reads TGTGCCAGCAAGGGGCATAGCGGCCAAGAGACCCAGTACTTC.

This clonotype was counted at least ten times. The genes are TRBV12-3 or TRBV12-4 and TRBJ1-2; maybe TRBD1 (6 bases). With 0 bases removed from V and 8 bases from J, the gap between germline ends came to 19 bases. The CDR3 extends over 16 amino acids. CDR3 DNA: TGTGCCAGCAGTTTAGCGCCCCCCTGGGGGGCGGAAGGCTACACCTTC. It encodes CASSLAPPWGAEGYTF.

This clonotype appeared a few times. V gene TRBV5-1 combines with J gene TRBJ1-3, with D possibly TRBD1 on 5 matching bases. The CDR3 covers 16 residues. Trimming cost V 3 bases and J 0 bases, with 13 bases left between them. The V gene's germline CDR1 is SGHRS and CDR2 YFSETQ. This CDR3 reads CASSSQVGGSGNTIYF. In DNA, the CDR3 is TGCGCCAGCAGCTCACAGGTTGGGGGCTCTGGAAACACCATATATTTT.

As concerns this clonotype: A single base separates this from a much larger clone, so it may be a read error. V usage is TRBV11-2 and J usage is TRBJ2-7, with no clear D. Germline V CDR1 and CDR2: SGHAT, FQNNGV. V lost 4 bases and J lost 0, with 16 bases in between. The CDR3 runs to 16 residues. The CDR3, as DNA: TGTGCCAGCAGCTCTAAGTGGCTGGAGAGCTCCTACGAGCAGTACTTC. This gives the protein CASSSKWLESSYEQYF.

In its sample, this clonotype was seen a few times. The J gene is TRBJ2-3, the V gene TRBV6-2 or TRBV6-3; D unclear. Trimming took 8 bases from V and 8 from J, leaving 17 bases between them. The CDR3 loop spans 13 amino acids. From germline, CDR1 is MNHEY and CDR2 SVGEGT. DNA for the CDR3: TGTGCCAGCCGACAACCTCCGGCCCGTACGCAGTATTTT. Its protein is CASRQPPARTQYF.

This clonotype was recorded at least ten times. The V gene is TRBV9, the J gene TRBJ2-1; 10 nucleotides align to TRBD2. This CDR3 spans 19 amino acids. Germline assignment: CDR1 SGDLS and CDR2 YYNGEE. Trimming at V came to 0 bases and at J to 4 bases, leaving 13 bases not matched to a gene. For the CDR3, the DNA is TGTGCCAGCAGCGTAGCTACCGAGGGTAGCGGGAGGAAGTACAATGAGCAGTTCTTC. It yields the protein CASSVATEGSGRKYNEQFF.

The sample holds a few counts of this clonotype. The chain employs TRBV15 and TRBJ2-7; no reliable D call. CDR1 LNHNV and CDR2 YYDKDF come from the germline V gene (reference sequence). The CDR3 sequence is 13 residues long. V dropped 5 bases and J dropped 1 base, with 9 bases sitting between them. CDR3 amino acids: CATSLLPSYEQYF. The CDR3 nucleotides are TGTGCCACCAGCCTCTTACCGTCCTACGAGCAGTACTTC.

This chain links TRBV6-1 with TRBJ1-5; possibly TRBD1 for D (6 bases). The CDR3 totals 15 residues. The germline V gene encodes CDR1 MNHNS and CDR2 SASEGT. Deletions cut 6 bases from V and 0 bases from J, with 12 bases between. The CDR3 region has the DNA TGTGCCAGCAGACTTGACAGGTATAGCAATCAGCCCCAGCATTTT. Translation: CASRLDRYSNQPQHF.

CDR3 DNA sequence: TGCAGTGCTGAGCGGGAGAACCAAAACAATGAGCAGTTCTTC. This gives the protein CSAERENQNNEQFF. V and J are TRBV20-1 and TRBJ2-1; 8 positions match TRBD2. CDR1 is DFQATT and CDR2 is SNEGSKA in the germline V gene (reference sequence). V was clipped by 5 bases and J by 5 bases; unmatched bases: 8. This CDR3 region has 14 residues.

This clonotype showed up many times. The CDR3 protein is CASTFSGNTIYF. As DNA, the CDR3 is TGTGCCAGCACCTTCTCTGGAAACACCATATATTTT. The V and J genes are TRBV25-1 and TRBJ1-3; D ambiguous. The V end was cut by 7 bases, the J end by 0 bases, with 4 bases between. The CDR3 sequence is 12 residues long. Germline assignment: CDR1 MGHDK and CDR2 SYGVNS.

The chain joins TRBV9 to TRBJ1-1; the D is unclear. V lost 4 bases and J lost 4, with 11 bases in between. Germline CDR1 SGDLS, CDR2 YYNGEE. The CDR3 has 13 amino acids. CDR3 DNA: TGTGCCAGCAGCCCTCCGGATAGCACTGAAGCTTTCTTT. Its protein product is CASSPPDSTEAFF.

This clonotype was seen ten or more times. The chain links TRBV2 to TRBJ1-2; D is unclear. The CDR3 totals 13 residues. V gave up 6 bases and J gave up 4 bases, with 12 bases separating them. Germline V gene data show CDR1 as SNHLY and CDR2 as FYNNEI. The DNA for the CDR3 is TGTGCCAGCAGCCTGGGGTCCCGCTATGGCTACACCTTC. It encodes CASSLGSRYGYTF.

The rearrangement links TRBV7-8 to TRBJ2-3; weak D call: TRBD2 (5 bases). Looked up from germline, CDR1 is SGHVS and CDR2 is FQNEAQ. The CDR3 consists of 16 residues. Trimming took off 3 bases at V and 6 bases at J, with 19 bases between the two ends. This CDR3 reads CASSFGFGGRVDTQYF. The DNA of the CDR3 is TGTGCCAGCAGCTTTGGGTTCGGAGGCCGGGTGGATACGCAGTATTTT.

The rearrangement links TRBV27 to TRBJ2-4; no reliable D call. This CDR3 region has 14 residues. V lost 6 bases to trimming and J lost 8 bases, with 17 bases between them. The germline V gene has CDR1 MNHEY and CDR2 SMNVEV (reference sequence). The CDR3 loop reads CASSRMTPFDIQYF. CDR3 sequence (DNA): TGTGCCAGCAGCCGAATGACTCCCTTTGACATTCAGTACTTC.

Comments on this clonotype: Being one base from a much bigger clone, this may be a read error. V is TRBV2 and J is TRBJ2-2, with a possible D match to TRBD2 (5 bases). The CDR3 runs 17 residues. CDR1 is SNHLY and CDR2 is FYNNEI in the germline V gene. The V and J ends lost 6 bases and 6 bases respectively, with 23 bases between them. CDR3 sequence reads: CASRRTGGSTSAGELFF. The DNA of the CDR3 is TGTGCCAGCAGGAGGACTGGCGGAAGTACGTCGGCCGGGGAGCTGTTTTTT.

The sample holds many counts of this clonotype. The V gene is TRBV3-1, the J gene TRBJ2-7; TRBD1 matches 11 bases. V was pared by 2 bases and J by 5 bases, with 2 bases of the junction left unmatched. The germline V gene encodes CDR1 LGHDT and CDR2 YNNKEL (reference sequence). This CDR3 comprises 14 residues. The CDR3 DNA reads as TGTGCCAGCAGCCAAAGGGACAGGGGGAACGAGCAGTACTTC. It codes for CASSQRDRGNEQYF.